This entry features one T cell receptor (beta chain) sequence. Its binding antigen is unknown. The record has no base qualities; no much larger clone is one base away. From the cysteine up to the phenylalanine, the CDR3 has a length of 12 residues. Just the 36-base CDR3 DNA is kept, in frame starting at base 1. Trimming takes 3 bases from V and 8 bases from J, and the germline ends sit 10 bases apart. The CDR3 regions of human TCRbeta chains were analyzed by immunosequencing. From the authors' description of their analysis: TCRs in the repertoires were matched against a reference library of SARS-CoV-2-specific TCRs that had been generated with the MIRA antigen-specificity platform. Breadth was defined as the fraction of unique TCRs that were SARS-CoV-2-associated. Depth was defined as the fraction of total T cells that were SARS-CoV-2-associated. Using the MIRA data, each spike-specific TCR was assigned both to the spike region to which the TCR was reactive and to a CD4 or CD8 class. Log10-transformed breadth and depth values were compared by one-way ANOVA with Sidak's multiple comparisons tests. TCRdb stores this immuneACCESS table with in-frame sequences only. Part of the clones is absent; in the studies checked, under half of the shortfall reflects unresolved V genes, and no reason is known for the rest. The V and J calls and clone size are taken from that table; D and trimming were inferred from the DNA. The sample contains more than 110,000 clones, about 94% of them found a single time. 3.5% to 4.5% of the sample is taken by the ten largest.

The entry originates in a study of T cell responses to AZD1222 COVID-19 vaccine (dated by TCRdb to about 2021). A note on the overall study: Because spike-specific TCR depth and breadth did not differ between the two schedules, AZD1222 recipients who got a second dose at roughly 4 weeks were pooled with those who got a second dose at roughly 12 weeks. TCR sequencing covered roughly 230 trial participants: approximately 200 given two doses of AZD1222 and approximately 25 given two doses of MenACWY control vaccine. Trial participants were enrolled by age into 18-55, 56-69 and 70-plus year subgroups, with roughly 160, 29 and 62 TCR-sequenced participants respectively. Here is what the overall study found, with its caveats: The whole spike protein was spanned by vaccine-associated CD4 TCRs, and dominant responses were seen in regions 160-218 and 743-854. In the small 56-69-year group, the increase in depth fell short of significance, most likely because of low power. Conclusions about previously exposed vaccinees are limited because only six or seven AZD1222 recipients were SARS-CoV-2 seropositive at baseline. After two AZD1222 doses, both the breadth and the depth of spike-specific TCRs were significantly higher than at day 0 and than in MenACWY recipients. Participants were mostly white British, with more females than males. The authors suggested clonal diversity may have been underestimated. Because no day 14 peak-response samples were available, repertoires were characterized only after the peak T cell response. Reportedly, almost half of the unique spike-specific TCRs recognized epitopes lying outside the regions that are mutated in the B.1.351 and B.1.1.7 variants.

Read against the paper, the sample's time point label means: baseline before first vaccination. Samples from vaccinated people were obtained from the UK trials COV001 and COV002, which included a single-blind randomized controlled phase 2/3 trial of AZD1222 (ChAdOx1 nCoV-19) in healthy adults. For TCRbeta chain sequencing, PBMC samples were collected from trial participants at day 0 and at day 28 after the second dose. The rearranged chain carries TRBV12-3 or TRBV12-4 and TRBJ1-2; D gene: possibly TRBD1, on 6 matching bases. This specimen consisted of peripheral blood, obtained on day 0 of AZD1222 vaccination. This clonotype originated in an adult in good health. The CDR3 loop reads CASSFGGRGYTF. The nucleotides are TGTGCCAGCAGTTTCGGGGGGCGCGGCTACACCTTC.